These 2 T cell receptor beta chains were sequenced from one sample in a study of long-term antiretroviral therapy in people with HIV. The assay used was immunoSEQ (version v3.0), run at survey level. Repertoires were generated with immunoSEQ multiplex PCR, while TCRdb's copy carries only in-frame clones and drops some. The sample lists some 25,000 clones, over 70% occurring once. Here the sequenced sample was unsorted PBMCs, taken 2.1 years after starting antiretroviral therapy. These receptors came from a man in his thirties or forties with HIV.

This clone counts as medium-sized. The chain carries TRBV2 and TRBJ2-3, with D unresolved. CDR3 length equals 16 residues. V dropped 0 bases and J dropped 1 base, with 11 bases sitting between them. Per germline, CDR1 SNHLY and CDR2 FYNNEI. The CDR3 protein is CASSEASLGRTDTQYF. The CDR3 nucleotides are TGTGCCAGCAGTGAAGCTTCGTTAGGACGCACAGATACGCAGTATTTT. Using reference TRBV2 and TRBJ2-3 for the parts outside the CDR3, the full variable domain is EPEVTQTPSHQVTQMGQEVILRCVPISNHLYFYWYRQILGQKVEFLVSFYNNEISEKSEIFDDQFSVERPDGSNFTLKIRSTKLEDSAMYFCASSEASLGRTDTQYFGPGTRLTVL.

The chain couples TRBV27 to TRBJ1-3; TRBD1 might be the D (6 bases). The CDR3 sequence is 13 residues long. Germline V gene sequence: CDR1 MNHEY, CDR2 SMNVEV (reference sequence). Trimming left V 6 bases short and J 4 bases short, with 10 bases between. The chain's CDR3 is CASRRGAGNTIYF. The CDR3 DNA follows: TGTGCCAGCAGAAGGGGGGCCGGAAACACCATATATTTT.